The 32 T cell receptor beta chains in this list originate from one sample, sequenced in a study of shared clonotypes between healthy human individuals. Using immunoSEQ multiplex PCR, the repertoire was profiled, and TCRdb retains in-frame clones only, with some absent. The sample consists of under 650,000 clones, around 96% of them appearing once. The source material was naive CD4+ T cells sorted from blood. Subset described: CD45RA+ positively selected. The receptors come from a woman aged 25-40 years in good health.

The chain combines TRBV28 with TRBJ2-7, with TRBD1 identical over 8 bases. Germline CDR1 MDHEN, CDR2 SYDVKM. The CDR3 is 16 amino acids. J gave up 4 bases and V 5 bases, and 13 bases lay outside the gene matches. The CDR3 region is CASSTPGQGLGYEQYF. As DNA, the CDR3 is TGTGCCAGCAGTACACCCGGACAGGGTCTCGGGTACGAGCAGTACTTC.

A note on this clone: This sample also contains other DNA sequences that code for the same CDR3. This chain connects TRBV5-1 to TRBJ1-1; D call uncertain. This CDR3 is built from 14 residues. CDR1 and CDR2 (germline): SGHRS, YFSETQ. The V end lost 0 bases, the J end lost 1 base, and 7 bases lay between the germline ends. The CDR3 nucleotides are TGCGCCAGCAGCTTGGGACAACCGAACACTGAAGCTTTCTTT. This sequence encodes CASSLGQPNTEAFF.

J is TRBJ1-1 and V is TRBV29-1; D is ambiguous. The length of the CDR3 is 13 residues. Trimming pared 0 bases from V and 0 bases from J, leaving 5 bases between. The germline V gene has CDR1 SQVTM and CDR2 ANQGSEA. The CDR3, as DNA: TGCAGCGTTGAAGAATCAGTGAACACTGAAGCTTTCTTT. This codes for CSVEESVNTEAFF.

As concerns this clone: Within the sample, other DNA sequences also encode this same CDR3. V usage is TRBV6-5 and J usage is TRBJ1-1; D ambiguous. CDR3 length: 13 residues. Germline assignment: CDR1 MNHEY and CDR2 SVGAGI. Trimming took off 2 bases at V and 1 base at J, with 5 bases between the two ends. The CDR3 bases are TGTGCCAGCAGTTACGGCCGGAACACTGAAGCTTTCTTT. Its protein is CASSYGRNTEAFF.

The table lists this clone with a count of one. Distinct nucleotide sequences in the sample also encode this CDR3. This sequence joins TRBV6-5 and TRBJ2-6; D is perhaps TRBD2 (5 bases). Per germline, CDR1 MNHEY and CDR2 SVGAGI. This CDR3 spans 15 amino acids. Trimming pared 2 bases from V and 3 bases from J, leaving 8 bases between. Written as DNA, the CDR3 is TGTGCCAGCAGTTACGGAGGTAGTGGGGCCAACGTCCTGACTTTC. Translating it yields CASSYGGSGANVLTF.

CDR3 sequence (DNA): TGCGCCAGCAGCAGAGGGGGTTTGACACCAACGAACACTGAAGCTTTCTTT. Protein: CASSRGGLTPTNTEAFF. V gene TRBV5-1 combines with J gene TRBJ1-1; D may be TRBD1 (6 bases). In germline, CDR1 is SGHRS, CDR2 YFSETQ. V gave up 4 bases and J gave up 1 base, with 20 bases separating them. This CDR3 contains 17 residues.

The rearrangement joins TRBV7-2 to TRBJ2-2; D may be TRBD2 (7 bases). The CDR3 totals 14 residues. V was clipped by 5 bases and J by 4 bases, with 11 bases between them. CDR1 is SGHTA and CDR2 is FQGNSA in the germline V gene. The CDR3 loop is CASSLGGATGELFF. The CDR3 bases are TGTGCCAGCAGCCTAGGGGGGGCCACCGGGGAGCTGTTTTTT.

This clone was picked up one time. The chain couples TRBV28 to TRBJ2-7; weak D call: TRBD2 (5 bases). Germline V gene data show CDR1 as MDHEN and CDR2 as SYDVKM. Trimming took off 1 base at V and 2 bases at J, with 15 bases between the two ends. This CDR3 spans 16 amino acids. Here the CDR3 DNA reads TGTGCCAGCAGTTTATCTCCGGGGAGAACGACCTACGAGCAGTACTTC. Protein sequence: CASSLSPGRTTYEQYF.

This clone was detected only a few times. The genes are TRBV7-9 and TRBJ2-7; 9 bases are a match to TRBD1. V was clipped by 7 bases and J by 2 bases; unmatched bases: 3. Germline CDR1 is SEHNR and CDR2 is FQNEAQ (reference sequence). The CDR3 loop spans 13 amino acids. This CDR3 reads CASTGTGTYEQYF. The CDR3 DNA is TGTGCCAGCACCGGGACAGGGACCTACGAGCAGTACTTC.

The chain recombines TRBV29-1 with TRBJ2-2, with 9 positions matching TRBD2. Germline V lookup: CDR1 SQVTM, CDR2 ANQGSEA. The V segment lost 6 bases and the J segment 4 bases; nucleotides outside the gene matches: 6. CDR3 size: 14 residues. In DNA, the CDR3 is TGCAGCGTCTTTAGCGGGAGCGGCACCGGGGAGCTGTTTTTT. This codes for CSVFSGSGTGELFF.

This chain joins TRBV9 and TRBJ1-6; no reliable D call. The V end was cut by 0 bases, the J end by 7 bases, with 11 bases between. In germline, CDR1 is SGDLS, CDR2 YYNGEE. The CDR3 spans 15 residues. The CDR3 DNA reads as TGTGCCAGCAGCGTAGGGCATCTCCCAAATTCACCCCTCCACTTT. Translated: CASSVGHLPNSPLHF.

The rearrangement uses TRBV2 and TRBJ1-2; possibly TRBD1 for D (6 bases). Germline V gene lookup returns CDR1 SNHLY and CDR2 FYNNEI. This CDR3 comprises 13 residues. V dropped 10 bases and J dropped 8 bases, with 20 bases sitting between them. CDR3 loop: CAMPKGGEEGYTF. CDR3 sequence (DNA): TGTGCCATGCCCAAGGGGGGAGAGGAAGGCTACACCTTC.

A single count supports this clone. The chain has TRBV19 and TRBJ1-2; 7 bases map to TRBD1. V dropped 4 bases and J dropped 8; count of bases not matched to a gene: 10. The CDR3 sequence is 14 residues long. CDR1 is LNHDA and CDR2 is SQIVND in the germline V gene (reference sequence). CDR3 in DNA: TGTGCCAGTAGTAAGGCCAAAAAACAGGGGGGCTACACCTTC. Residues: CASSKAKKQGGYTF. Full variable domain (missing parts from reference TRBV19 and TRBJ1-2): DGGITQSPKYLFRKEGQNVTLSCEQNLNHDAMYWYRQDPGQGLRLIYYSQIVNDFQKGDIAEGYSVSREKKESFPLTVTSAQKNPTAFYLCASSKAKKQGGYTFGSGTRLTVV.

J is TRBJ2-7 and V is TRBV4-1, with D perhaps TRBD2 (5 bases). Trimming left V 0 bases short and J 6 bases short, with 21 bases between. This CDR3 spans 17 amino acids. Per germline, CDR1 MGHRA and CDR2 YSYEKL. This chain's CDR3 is CASSQESGRSLGSEQYF. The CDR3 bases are TGCGCCAGCAGCCAAGAGTCCGGACGCTCCTTGGGGAGCGAGCAGTACTTC.

The CDR3 region is CASTGGGNQPQHF. DNA for the CDR3: TGTGCCAGCACAGGAGGCGGGAATCAGCCCCAGCATTTT. The chain is built from TRBV2 and TRBJ1-5; D uncertain. CDR1 SNHLY and CDR2 FYNNEI come from the germline V gene. The CDR3 contains 13 residues. Trimming left V 7 bases short and J 4 bases short, with 11 bases between.

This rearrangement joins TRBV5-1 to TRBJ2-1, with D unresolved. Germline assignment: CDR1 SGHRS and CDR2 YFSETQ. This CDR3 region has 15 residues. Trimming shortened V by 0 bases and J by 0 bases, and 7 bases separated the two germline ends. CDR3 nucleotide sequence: TGCGCCAGCAGCTTGGAAGCGAGCTCCTACAATGAGCAGTTCTTC. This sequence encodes CASSLEASSYNEQFF.

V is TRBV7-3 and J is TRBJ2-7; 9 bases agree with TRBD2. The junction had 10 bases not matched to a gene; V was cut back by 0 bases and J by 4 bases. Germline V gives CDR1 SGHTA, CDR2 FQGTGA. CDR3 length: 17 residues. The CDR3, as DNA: TGTGCCAGCAGCTTAACAGGGGGCGGGAGGGCCGGATACGAGCAGTACTTC. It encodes CASSLTGGGRAGYEQYF.

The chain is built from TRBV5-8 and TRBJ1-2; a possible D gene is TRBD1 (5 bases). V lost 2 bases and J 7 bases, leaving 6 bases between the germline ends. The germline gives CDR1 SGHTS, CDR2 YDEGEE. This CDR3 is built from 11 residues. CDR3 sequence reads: CASSLGVGYTF. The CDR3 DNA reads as TGTGCCAGCAGCTTAGGGGTTGGCTACACCTTC.

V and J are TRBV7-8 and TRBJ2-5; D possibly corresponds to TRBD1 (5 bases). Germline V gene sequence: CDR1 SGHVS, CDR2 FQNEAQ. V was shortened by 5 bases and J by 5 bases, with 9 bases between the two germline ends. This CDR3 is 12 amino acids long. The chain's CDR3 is CASSRSGETQYF. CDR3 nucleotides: TGTGCCAGCAGCAGATCAGGGGAGACCCAGTACTTC.

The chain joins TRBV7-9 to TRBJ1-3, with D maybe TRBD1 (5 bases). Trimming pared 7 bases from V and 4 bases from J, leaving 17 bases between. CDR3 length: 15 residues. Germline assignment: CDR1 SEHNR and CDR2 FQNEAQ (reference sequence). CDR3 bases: TGTGCCAGCACCGGGGGACTGTCATCGGGAAACACCATATATTTT. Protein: CASTGGLSSGNTIYF.

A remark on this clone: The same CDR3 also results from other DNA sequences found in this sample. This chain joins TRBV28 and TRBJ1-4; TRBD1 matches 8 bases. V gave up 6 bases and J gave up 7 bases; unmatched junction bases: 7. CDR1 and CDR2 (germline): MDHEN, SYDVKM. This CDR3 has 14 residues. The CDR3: CASRRQGSGEKLFF. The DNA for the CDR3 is TGTGCCAGCAGAAGACAGGGGTCGGGTGAAAAACTGTTTTTT.

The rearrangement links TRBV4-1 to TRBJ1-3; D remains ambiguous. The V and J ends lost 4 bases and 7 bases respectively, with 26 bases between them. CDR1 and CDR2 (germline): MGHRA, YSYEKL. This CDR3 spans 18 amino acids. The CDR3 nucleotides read TGCGCCAGCAGCCGGTCGGGCGGACGGTTCCTGAGGCCCAACACCATATATTTT. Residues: CASSRSGGRFLRPNTIYF.

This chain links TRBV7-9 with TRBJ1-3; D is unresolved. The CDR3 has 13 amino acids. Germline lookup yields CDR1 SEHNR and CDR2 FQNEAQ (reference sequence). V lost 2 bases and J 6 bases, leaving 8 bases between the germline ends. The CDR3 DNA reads TGTGCCAGCAGCTTAAAAGGGATAAACACCATATATTTT. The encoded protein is CASSLKGINTIYF.

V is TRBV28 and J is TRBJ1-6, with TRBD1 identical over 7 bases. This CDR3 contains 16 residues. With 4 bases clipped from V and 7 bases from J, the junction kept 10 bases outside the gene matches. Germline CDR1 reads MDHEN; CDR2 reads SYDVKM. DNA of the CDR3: TGTGCCAGCAGTTCCCCCCTCCGGGACAGAAATTCACCCCTCCACTTT. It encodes CASSSPLRDRNSPLHF.

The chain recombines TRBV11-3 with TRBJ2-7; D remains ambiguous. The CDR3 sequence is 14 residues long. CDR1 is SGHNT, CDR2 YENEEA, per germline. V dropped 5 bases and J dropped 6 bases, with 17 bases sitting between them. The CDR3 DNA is TGTGCCAGCAGCCTACCGACGGATCCGCGCGAGCAGTACTTC. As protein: CASSLPTDPREQYF.

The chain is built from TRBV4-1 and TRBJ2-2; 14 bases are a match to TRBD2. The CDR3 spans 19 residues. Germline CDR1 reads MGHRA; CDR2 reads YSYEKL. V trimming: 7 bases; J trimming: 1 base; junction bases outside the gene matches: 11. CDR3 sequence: CASTVGSGLAGVNTGELFF. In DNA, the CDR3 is TGCGCCAGCACTGTCGGTTCGGGACTAGCGGGGGTGAACACCGGGGAGCTGTTTTTT.

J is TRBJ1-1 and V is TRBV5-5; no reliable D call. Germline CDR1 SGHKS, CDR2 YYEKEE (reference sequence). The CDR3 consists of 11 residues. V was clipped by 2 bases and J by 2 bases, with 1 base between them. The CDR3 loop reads CASSLNTEAFF. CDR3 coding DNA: TGTGCCAGCAGCTTAAACACTGAAGCTTTCTTT.

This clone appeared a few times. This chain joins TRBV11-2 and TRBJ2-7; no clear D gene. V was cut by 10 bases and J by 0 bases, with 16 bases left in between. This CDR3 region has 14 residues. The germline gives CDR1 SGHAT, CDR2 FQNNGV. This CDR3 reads CATRVLGGSYEQYF. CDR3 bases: TGTGCCACCCGCGTCCTCGGCGGCTCCTACGAGCAGTACTTC.

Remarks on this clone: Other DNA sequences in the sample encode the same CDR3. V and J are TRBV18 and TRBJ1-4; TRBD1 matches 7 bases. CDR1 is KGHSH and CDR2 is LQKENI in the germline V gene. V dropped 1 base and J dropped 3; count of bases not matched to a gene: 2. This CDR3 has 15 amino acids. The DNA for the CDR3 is TGTGCCAGCTCACCACGGGGACAGCCTAATGAAAAACTGTTTTTT. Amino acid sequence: CASSPRGQPNEKLFF.

The CDR3 DNA sequence: TGTGCCAGCAGCGCATACCCCGGGACTGAAGCTTTCTTT. It is translated as CASSAYPGTEAFF. The chain employs TRBV28 and TRBJ1-1; D unclear. CDR3 length: 13 amino acids. Trimming cost V 6 bases and J 5 bases, with 13 bases left between them. CDR1 is MDHEN, CDR2 SYDVKM, per germline.

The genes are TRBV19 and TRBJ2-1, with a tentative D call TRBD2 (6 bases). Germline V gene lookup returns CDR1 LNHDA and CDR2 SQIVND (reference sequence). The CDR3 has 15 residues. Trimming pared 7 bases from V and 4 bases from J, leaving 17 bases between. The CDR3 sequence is CASTRIWGTYNEQFF. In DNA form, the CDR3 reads TGTGCCAGTACTCGAATCTGGGGGACTTACAATGAGCAGTTCTTC.

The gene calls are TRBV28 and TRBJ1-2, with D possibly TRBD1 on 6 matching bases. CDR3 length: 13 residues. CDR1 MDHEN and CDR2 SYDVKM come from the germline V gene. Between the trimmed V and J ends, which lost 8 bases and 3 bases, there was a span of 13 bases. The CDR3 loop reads CASVRGSDYGYTF. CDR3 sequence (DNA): TGTGCCAGCGTGAGGGGGTCGGACTATGGCTACACCTTC.